This TCR beta chain was sequenced in a study of shared clonotypes between healthy human individuals. Regarding the study as a whole: Generation probabilities of non-shared clonotypes were lower (relative to those shared by all four donors). Exclusively blood specimens were collected; tissue repertoires likely differ.

Comments on this clone: No antigen is known for it.

Germline CDR1 GTSNPN, CDR2 SVGIG (reference sequence). The CDR3 totals 11 residues. The germline V and J ends were trimmed by 1 base and 12 bases, with 12 bases remaining between them. Partitioning of CD4+ cells yielded a CD45RA+ naive subset and a CD45RA-negative memory subset. Authors' data handling: For the immunoSEQ data, sequences were junction-only without quality scores, so filtering differed. Measured with immunoSEQ multiplex PCR; TCRdb has only the in-frame clones, and not every one. D and trimming were read from the DNA, whereas the V and J calls and clone size are those reported in that table. The sample has 2 million to 3 million clones, approximately 94% seen once.

Material: naive CD4+ T cells sorted from blood. The subset denotes: CD45RA+ positively selected. The TCR comes from a man aged 18 to 30 in good health. V is TRBV30 and J is TRBJ1-2; no clear D. The CDR3 region is CAWSGGEVHTF. In DNA, the CDR3 is TGTGCCTGGAGTGGTGGGGAAGTACACACCTTC.